This T cell receptor (beta chain) comes out of a study of OX40 agonist ivuxolimab in advanced cancers. Overall study: In this trial design, patients received ivuxolimab intravenously at 0.01 to 10 mg/kg every 2 weeks.

Measured with immunoSEQ multiplex PCR; TCRdb has only the in-frame clones, and not every one. The sample consists of roughly 50,000 clones, just over 90% of them appearing once. The length of the CDR3 is 15 residues. Germline loops: CDR1 SGHNT, CDR2 YYREEE (reference sequence). Trimming took 2 bases from V and 3 from J; bases not matched to a gene: 6. The gene calls are TRBV5-4 and TRBJ2-7; 9 nucleotides agree with TRBD2. Sequencing used CD4+ or CD8+ T cells sorted from blood, obtained in a trial of the OX40 agonist ivuxolimab. The clonotype originates from an adult with an advanced solid tumor such as melanoma, head and neck, liver or kidney cancer. CDR3 nucleotide sequence: TGTGCCAGCAGCTTCGGGACTAGCAGAGTCTACGAGCAGTACTTC. Protein sequence: CASSFGTSRVYEQYF.